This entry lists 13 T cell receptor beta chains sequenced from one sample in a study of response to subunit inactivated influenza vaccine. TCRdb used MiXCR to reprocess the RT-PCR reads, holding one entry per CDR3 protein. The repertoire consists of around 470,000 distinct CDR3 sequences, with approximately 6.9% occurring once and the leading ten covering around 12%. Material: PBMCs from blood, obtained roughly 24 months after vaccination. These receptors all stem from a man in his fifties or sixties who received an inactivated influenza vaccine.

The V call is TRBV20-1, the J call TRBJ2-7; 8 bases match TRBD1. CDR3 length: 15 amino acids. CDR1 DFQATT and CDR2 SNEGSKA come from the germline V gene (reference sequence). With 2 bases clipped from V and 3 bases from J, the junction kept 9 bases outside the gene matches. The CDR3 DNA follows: TGCAGTGCTAGACTAGGACAGGGTGATGTCTACGAGCAGTACTTC. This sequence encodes CSARLGQGDVYEQYF.

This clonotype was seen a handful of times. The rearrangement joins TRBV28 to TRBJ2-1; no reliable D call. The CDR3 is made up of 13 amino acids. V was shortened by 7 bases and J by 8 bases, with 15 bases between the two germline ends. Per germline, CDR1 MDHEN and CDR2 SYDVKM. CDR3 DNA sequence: TGTGCCAGCAACCTGGGGATGTCGCATGAGCAGTTCTTC. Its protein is CASNLGMSHEQFF. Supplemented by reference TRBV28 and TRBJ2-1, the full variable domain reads DVKVTQSSRYLVKRTGEKVFLECVQDMDHENMFWYRQDPGLGLRLIYFSYDVKMKEKGDIPEGYSVSREKKERFSLILESASTNQTSMYLCASNLGMSHEQFFGPGTRLTVL.

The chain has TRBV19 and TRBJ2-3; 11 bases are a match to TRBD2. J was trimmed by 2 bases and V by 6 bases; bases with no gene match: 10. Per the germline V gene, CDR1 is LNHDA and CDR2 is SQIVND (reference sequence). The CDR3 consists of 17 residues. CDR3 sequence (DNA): TGTGCCAGTAGAATGATCACTAGCGGGGGCCTCACAGATACGCAGTATTTT. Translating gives CASRMITSGGLTDTQYF.

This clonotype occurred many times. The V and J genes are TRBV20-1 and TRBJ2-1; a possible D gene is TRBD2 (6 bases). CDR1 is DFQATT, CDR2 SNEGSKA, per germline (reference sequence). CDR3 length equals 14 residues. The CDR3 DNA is TGCAGCGCAACCCCCGCGGTGGCGGGATCAGAGCAGTTCTTC. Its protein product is CSATPAVAGSEQFF.

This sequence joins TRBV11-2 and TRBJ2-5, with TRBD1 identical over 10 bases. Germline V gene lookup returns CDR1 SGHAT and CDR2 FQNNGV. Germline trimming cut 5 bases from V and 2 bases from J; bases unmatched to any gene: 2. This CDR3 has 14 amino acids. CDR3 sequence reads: CASSKDRGQETQYF. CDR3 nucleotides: TGTGCCAGCAGCAAGGACAGGGGGCAAGAGACCCAGTACTTC.

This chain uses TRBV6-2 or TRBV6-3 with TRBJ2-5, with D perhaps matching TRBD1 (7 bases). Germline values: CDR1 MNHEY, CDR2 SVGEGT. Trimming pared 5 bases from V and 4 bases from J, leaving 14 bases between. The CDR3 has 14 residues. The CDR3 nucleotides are TGTGCCAGCAGTACTCGCAGGGGGGCAGAGACCCAGTACTTC. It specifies CASSTRRGAETQYF.

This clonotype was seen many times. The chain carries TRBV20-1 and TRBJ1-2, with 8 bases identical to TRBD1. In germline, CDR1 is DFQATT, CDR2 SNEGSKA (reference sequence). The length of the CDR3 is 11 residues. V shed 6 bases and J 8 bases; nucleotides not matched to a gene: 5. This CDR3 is CSARQGYGYTF. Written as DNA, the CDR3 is TGCAGTGCCAGACAGGGGTACGGCTACACCTTC.

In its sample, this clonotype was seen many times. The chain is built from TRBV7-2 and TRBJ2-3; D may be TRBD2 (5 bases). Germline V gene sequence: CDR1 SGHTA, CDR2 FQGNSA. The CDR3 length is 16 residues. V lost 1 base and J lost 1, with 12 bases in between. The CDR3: CASSLEGVWGTDTQYF. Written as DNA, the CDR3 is TGTGCCAGCAGCTTAGAGGGAGTGTGGGGCACAGATACGCAGTATTTT.

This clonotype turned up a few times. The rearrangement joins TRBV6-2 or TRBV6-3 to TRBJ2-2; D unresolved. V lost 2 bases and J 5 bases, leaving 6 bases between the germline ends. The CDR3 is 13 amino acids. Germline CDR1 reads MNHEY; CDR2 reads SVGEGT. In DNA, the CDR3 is TGTGCCAGCAGTTACAGGCGAACCGGGGAGCTGTTTTTT. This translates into CASSYRRTGELFF.

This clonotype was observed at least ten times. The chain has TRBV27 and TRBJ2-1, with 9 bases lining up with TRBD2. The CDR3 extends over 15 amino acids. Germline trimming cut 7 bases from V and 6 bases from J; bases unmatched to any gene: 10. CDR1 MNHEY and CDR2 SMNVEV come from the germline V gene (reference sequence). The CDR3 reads CASKRGRGGPNEQFF. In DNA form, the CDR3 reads TGTGCCAGCAAACGGGGGCGGGGGGGCCCCAATGAGCAGTTCTTC.

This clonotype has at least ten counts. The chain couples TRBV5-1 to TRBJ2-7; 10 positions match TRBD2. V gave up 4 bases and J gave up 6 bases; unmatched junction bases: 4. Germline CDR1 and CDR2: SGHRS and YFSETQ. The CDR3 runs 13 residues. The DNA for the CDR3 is TGCGCCAGCAGCCCTAGCGGGAGTGGCGAGCAGTACTTC. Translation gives CASSPSGSGEQYF.

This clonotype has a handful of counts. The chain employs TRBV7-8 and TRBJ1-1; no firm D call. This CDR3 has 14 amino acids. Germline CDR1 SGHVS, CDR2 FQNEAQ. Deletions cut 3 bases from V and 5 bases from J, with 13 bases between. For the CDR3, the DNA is TGTGCCAGCAGCTTTGGAAGGTTAGGGACTGAAGCTTTCTTT. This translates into CASSFGRLGTEAFF.

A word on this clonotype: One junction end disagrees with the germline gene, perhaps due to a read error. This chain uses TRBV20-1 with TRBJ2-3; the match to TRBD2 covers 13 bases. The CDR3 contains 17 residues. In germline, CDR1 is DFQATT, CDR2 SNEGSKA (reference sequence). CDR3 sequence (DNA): TGCTGTGCTAGTATACTAGCGGGAGGGCCTGGATTAGATACGCAGTATTTT. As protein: CCASILAGGPGLDTQYF.